The 18 T cell receptor beta chains below were found in one sample sequenced in a study of patients and donors after allogeneic stem cell transplantation. One entry per CDR3 protein results from TCRdb running MiXCR on the RT-PCR reads. Found here are hundreds of thousands of distinct CDR3 sequences, approximately 16% of them singletons; the top ten hold less than 9.5%. Sequencing was performed on blood, either unsorted or a sorted T cell fraction (not recorded which). All receptors come from a human donor who was either an allogeneic HSCT recipient or a stem cell or donor lymphocyte infusion donor (not recorded which). It is not recorded whose cells these are; they may come from a transplant donor.

This sequence joins TRBV25-1 and TRBJ2-7; D ambiguous. CDR1 and CDR2 (germline): MGHDK, SYGVNS. V was pared by 2 bases and J by 5 bases, with 16 bases between. This CDR3 region has 15 residues. The DNA of the CDR3 is TGTGCCAGCAGTGAACTCGGAAGGGTATTGGACGAGCAGTACTTC. It codes for CASSELGRVLDEQYF.

The J gene is TRBJ2-5, the V gene TRBV5-1, with D perhaps matching TRBD1 (6 bases). The germline V gene encodes CDR1 SGHRS and CDR2 YFSETQ. Trimming took off 6 bases at V and 5 bases at J, with 17 bases between the two ends. The CDR3 contains 14 residues. This CDR3 is CASTILQGRETQYF. CDR3 coding DNA: TGCGCCAGCACCATTCTACAGGGTCGGGAGACCCAGTACTTC. The full variable domain, its missing parts supplied by reference TRBV5-1 and TRBJ2-5, is KAGVTQTPRYLIKTRGQQVTLSCSPISGHRSVSWYQQTPGQGLQFLFEYFSETQRNKGNFPGRFSGRQFSNSRSEMNVSTLELGDSALYLCASTILQGRETQYFGPGTRLLVL.

This clonotype occurred a few times. The V and J genes are TRBV20-1 and TRBJ2-1, with 10 bases aligning to TRBD2. J was trimmed by 7 bases and V by 6 bases; bases with no gene match: 9. Per the germline V gene, CDR1 is DFQATT and CDR2 is SNEGSKA (reference sequence). The CDR3 is 14 residues long. This chain's CDR3 is CSAKLAGPLNEQFF. CDR3 in DNA: TGCAGTGCCAAACTAGCGGGGCCTCTAAATGAGCAGTTCTTC.

This clonotype has a count of ten or more. The rearrangement uses TRBV12-3 or TRBV12-4 and TRBJ1-1; D is uncertain. V was trimmed by 5 bases and J by 1 base, leaving 8 bases between them. The CDR3 length is 13 residues. The CDR3 spells CASSAQENTEAFF. The CDR3 nucleotides are TGTGCCAGCAGTGCTCAGGAGAACACTGAAGCTTTCTTT.

This chain uses TRBV5-1 with TRBJ2-7; 8 bases line up with TRBD1. Germline CDR1 SGHRS, CDR2 YFSETQ. J lost 5 bases, V lost 4 bases, and 2 bases had no gene match. This CDR3 contains 12 residues. The CDR3 DNA sequence: TGCGCCAGCAGCCTGGGACAGGACGAGCAGTACTTC. Protein product: CASSLGQDEQYF.

This sequence joins TRBV19 and TRBJ2-1; the D is unclear. The germline V and J ends were trimmed by 6 bases and 10 bases, with 13 bases remaining between them. The germline CDR1 and CDR2 sequences are LNHDA and SQIVND (reference sequence). CDR3 length: 12 amino acids. The CDR3 region is CASRPPQREQFF. As DNA, the CDR3 is TGTGCCAGTAGGCCTCCTCAACGCGAGCAGTTCTTC.

This clonotype was observed a few times. The rearrangement joins TRBV7-2 to TRBJ1-5; possibly TRBD1 for D (5 bases). The CDR3 is 15 amino acids. V lost 1 base and J lost 7, with 14 bases in between. From germline, CDR1 is SGHTA and CDR2 FQGNSA. CDR3 loop: CASSLEAGPGQPQHF. The CDR3 nucleotides read TGTGCCAGCAGCTTAGAGGCAGGGCCAGGACAGCCCCAGCATTTT.

The chain employs TRBV5-1 and TRBJ1-2, with 8 bases matching TRBD1. Germline assignment: CDR1 SGHRS and CDR2 YFSETQ. This CDR3 is 14 amino acids long. After removal of 4 bases from V and 8 bases from J, the junction contained 10 bases not matched to a gene. CDR3 sequence: CASSDPGTGGGYTF. The CDR3 nucleotides are TGCGCCAGCAGCGACCCGGGGACAGGAGGCGGCTACACCTTC.

The chain couples TRBV20-1 to TRBJ1-5; 7 nucleotides line up with TRBD1. Germline V gene lookup returns CDR1 DFQATT and CDR2 SNEGSKA (reference sequence). The V gene end was trimmed by 5 bases and the J gene end by 4 bases; junction bases not matched to a gene: 8. This CDR3 contains 14 residues. DNA for the CDR3: TGCAGTGCTGCAGCCGGGACAGCAAATCAGCCCCAGCATTTT. Its translation is CSAAAGTANQPQHF.

This clonotype was observed a few times. The V and J genes are TRBV28 and TRBJ1-1; 10 bases line up with TRBD1. The germline gives CDR1 MDHEN, CDR2 SYDVKM. CDR3 size: 17 residues. The V and J ends lost 3 bases and 5 bases, in that order; junction bases with no gene match: 12. CDR3 in amino acids: CASSLDSRDRGGTEAFF. CDR3 nucleotide sequence: TGTGCCAGCAGTTTGGACTCCCGGGACAGGGGAGGTACTGAAGCTTTCTTT.

Concerning this clonotype: One end of the junction is discordant with germline, which a read error may explain. The chain links TRBV6-5 to TRBJ2-7; D may be TRBD2 (5 bases). This CDR3 has 16 amino acids. CDR1 is MNHEY and CDR2 is SVGAGI in the germline V gene. CDR3 amino acids: CASSSPPSGSSYELYF. CDR3 DNA sequence: TGTGCCAGCAGTTCCCCCCCCAGCGGAAGCTCCTACGAGCTGTACTTC.

This clonotype occurred a few times. The chain employs TRBV4-2 and TRBJ2-1; D gene ambiguous. Germline CDR1 is LGHNA and CDR2 is YNFKEQ. The germline V and J ends were trimmed by 3 bases and 7 bases, with 10 bases remaining between them. CDR3 length: 13 residues. The CDR3 nucleotides are TGTGCCAGCAGCCAGGACGGGCAGAATGAGCAGTTCTTC. Protein product: CASSQDGQNEQFF.

The rearrangement links TRBV6-1 to TRBJ2-1, with D perhaps given as TRBD1 or TRBD2 (7 bases each). The CDR3 has 15 residues. Trimming took 4 bases from V and 7 from J, leaving 17 bases between them. Germline V gene lookup returns CDR1 MNHNS and CDR2 SASEGT. Written as DNA, the CDR3 is TGTGCCAGCAGTGCGGGACAGCGGGGTCAGAATGAGCAGTTCTTC. Translating it yields CASSAGQRGQNEQFF.

The CDR3 DNA follows: TGTGCCAGCAGCGTCCCCTCGAGCCTTAACACTGAAGCTTTCTTT. This translates into CASSVPSSLNTEAFF. V gene TRBV7-9 combines with J gene TRBJ1-1; D not resolved. Germline-derived CDR1 and CDR2 are SEHNR and FQNEAQ (reference sequence). V was pared by 5 bases and J by 2 bases, with 15 bases between. The CDR3 covers 15 residues.

This chain connects TRBV6-1 to TRBJ2-7, with D uncertain. This CDR3 contains 15 residues. Germline V gene sequence: CDR1 MNHNS, CDR2 SASEGT. The V gene lost 7 bases and the J gene lost 4 bases, with 20 bases spanning the gap. In DNA, the CDR3 is TGTGCCAGCATCTTTACCTCAGGCGGTGGGTACGAGCAGTACTTC. This encodes CASIFTSGGGYEQYF.

This clonotype was picked up many times. The chain employs TRBV28 and TRBJ1-1, with unresolved D. This CDR3 has 13 residues. Germline CDR1 reads MDHEN; CDR2 reads SYDVKM. Trimming cost V 5 bases and J 0 bases, with 7 bases left between them. The DNA for the CDR3 is TGTGCCAGCAGTCCCCGACTGAACACTGAAGCTTTCTTT. It yields the protein CASSPRLNTEAFF.

This clonotype was seen more than once but under ten times. This chain links TRBV3-1 with TRBJ1-5; 7 positions match TRBD1. Germline V gene sequence: CDR1 LGHDT, CDR2 YNNKEL (reference sequence). V was pared by 4 bases and J by 4 bases, with 10 bases of the junction left unmatched. This CDR3 spans 16 amino acids. The CDR3 coding sequence is TGTGCCAGCAGCCCCGGAGACAGGGTGGCTAATCAGCCCCAGCATTTT. It codes for CASSPGDRVANQPQHF.

There are a few counts of this clonotype. This chain uses TRBV6-2 or TRBV6-3 with TRBJ2-1; 7 nucleotides align to TRBD2. Trimming removed 6 bases from V and 9 bases from J; junction bases left unmatched: 11. The CDR3 covers 14 residues. CDR1 and CDR2 (germline): MNHEY, SVGEGT. The CDR3 DNA follows: TGTGCCAGCAGCCCGGCGGGGGAGCTGGTTGAGCAGTTCTTC. Its protein product is CASSPAGELVEQFF.